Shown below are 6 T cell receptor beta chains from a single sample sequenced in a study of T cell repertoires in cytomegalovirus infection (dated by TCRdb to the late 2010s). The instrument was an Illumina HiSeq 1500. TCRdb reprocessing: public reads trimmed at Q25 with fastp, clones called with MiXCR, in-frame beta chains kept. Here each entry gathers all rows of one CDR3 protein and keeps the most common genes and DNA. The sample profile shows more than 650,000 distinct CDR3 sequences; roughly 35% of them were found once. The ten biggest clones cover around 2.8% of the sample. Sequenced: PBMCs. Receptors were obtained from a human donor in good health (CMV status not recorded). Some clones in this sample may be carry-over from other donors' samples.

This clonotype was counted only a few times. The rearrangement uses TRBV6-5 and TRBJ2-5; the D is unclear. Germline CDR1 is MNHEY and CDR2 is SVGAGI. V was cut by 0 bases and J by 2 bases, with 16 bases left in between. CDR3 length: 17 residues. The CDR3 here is CASSYSNSPRIQETQYF. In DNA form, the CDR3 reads TGTGCCAGCAGTTACTCCAACTCCCCACGTATTCAAGAGACCCAGTACTTC.

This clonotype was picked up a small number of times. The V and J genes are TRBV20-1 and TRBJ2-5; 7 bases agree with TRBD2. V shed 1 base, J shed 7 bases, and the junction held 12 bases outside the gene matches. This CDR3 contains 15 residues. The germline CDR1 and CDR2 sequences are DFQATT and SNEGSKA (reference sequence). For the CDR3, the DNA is TGCAGTGCTAGAGGACGTCTTAGCGGCGGGGGGACCCAGTACTTC. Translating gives CSARGRLSGGGTQYF.

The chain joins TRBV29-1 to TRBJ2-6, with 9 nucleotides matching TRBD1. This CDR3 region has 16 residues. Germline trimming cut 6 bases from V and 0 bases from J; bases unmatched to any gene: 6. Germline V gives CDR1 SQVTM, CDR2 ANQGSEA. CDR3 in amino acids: CSVGQGPSSGANVLTF. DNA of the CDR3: TGCAGCGTAGGACAGGGGCCTTCCTCTGGGGCCAACGTCCTGACTTTC.

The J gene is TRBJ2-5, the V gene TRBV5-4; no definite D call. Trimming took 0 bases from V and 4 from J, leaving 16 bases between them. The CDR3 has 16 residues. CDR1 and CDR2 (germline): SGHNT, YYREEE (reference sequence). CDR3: CASSLDPRLSIETQYF. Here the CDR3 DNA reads TGTGCCAGCAGCTTGGATCCTCGGCTCAGCATAGAGACCCAGTACTTC.

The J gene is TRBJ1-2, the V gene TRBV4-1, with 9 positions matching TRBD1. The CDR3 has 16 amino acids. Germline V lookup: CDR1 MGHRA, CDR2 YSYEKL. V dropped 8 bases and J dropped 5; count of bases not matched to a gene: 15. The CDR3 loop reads CASARETGGLGYGYTF. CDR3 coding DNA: TGCGCCAGCGCGAGAGAAACAGGGGGCTTGGGATATGGCTACACCTTC.

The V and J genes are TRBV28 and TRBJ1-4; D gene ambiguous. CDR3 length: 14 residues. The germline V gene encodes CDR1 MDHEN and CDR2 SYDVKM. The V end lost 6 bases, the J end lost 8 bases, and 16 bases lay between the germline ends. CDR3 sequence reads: CASSFSTYPEKLFF. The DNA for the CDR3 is TGTGCCAGCAGCTTCTCCACCTACCCCGAAAAACTGTTTTTT.